This record looks at one TCR beta chain sequence and its context. This clone was counted a few times. Its target antigen remains unknown. The record has no base qualities; no much larger clone is one base away. This sample is part of a study of control samples from healthy donors and cancer patients (dated by TCRdb to about 2020). Libraries were constructed by the immunoSEQ multiplex PCR assay. The immuneACCESS repertoire file appears here via TCRdb, limited to in-frame rearrangements. These files lack a portion of the clones; in checked studies, under half of the deficit traces to unresolved V genes, and the cause of the others is not known. A total of about 110,000 clones appear in this sample, around four fifths of them only once. The ten largest clones represent 13% of the sample. In the germline V gene, CDR1 corresponds to SGHTA and CDR2 to FQGTGA. V lost 5 bases and J lost 1 base, and the count of bases not matched to a germline gene is 7. From cysteine to phenylalanine, the CDR3 is 16 amino acids long. Left in the record is the CDR3 DNA by itself, 48 bases read in frame from the first base.

The sequencing sample was made of blood. The TCR originated in a woman aged 45-65 years in good health. The rearrangement combines TRBV7-3 with TRBJ2-3; TRBD2 fits 9 bases in the junction. The bases are TGTGCCAGCAGCACCGGAAAGCGGGGGGGCACAGATACGCAGTATTTT. The translation is CASSTGKRGGTDTQYF.